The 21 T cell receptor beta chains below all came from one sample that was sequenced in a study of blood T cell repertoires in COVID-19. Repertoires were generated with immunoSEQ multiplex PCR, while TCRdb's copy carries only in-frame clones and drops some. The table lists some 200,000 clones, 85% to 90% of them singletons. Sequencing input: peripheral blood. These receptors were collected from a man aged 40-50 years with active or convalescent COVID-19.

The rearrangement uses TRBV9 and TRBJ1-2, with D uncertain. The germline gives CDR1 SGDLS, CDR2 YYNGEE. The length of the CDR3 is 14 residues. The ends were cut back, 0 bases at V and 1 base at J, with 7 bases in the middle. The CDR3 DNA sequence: TGTGCCAGCAGCGTAGCCCTAATTAACTATGGCTACACCTTC. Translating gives CASSVALINYGYTF.

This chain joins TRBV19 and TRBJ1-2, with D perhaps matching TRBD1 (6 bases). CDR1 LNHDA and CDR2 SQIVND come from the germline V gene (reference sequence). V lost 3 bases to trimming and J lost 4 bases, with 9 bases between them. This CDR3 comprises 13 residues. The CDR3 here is CASSMRQVYGYTF. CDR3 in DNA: TGTGCCAGTAGTATGCGACAGGTCTATGGCTACACCTTC.

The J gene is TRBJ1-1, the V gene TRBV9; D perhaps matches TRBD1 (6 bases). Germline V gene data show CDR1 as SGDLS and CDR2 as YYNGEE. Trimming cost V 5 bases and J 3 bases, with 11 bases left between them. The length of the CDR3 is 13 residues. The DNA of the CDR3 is TGTGCCAGCAGTTACAGGGTGGACACTGAAGCTTTCTTT. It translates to CASSYRVDTEAFF.

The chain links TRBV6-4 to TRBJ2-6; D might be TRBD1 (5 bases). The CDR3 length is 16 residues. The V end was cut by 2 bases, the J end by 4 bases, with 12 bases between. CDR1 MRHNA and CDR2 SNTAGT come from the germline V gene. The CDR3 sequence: CASSDTGLTGANVLTF. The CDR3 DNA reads TGTGCCAGCAGTGACACAGGTCTAACCGGGGCCAACGTCCTGACTTTC.

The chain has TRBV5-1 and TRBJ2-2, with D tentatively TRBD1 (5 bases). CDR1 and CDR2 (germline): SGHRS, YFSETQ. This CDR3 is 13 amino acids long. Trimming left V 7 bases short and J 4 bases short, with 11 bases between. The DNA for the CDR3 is TGCGCCAGCGGTCAGGGCTCCACCGGGGAGCTGTTTTTT. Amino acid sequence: CASGQGSTGELFF.

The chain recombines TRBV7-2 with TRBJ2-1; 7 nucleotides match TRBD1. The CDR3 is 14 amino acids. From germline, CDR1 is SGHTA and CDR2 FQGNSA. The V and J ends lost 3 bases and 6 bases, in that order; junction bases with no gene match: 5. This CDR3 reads CASSLNRGRNEQFF. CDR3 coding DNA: TGTGCCAGCAGCTTGAACAGGGGACGCAATGAGCAGTTCTTC.

The CDR3 loop is CASRSGTGGRDEQFF. Written as DNA, the CDR3 is TGTGCCAGCAGATCCGGGACAGGGGGCCGCGATGAGCAGTTCTTC. The chain couples TRBV28 to TRBJ2-1; TRBD1 agrees at 12 bases. V was clipped by 6 bases and J by 8 bases; unmatched bases: 8. Per germline, CDR1 MDHEN and CDR2 SYDVKM. The CDR3 contains 15 residues.

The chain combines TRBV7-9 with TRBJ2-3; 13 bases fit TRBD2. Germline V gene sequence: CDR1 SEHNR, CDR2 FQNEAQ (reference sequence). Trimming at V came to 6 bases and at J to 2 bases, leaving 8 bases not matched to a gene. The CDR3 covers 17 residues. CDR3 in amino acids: CASRPGLAGAITDTQYF. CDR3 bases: TGTGCCAGCAGGCCTGGACTAGCGGGGGCAATCACAGATACGCAGTATTTT.

The CDR3: CSVEPEPGVGGYTF. In nucleotides, the CDR3 is TGCAGCGTTGAACCGGAACCGGGTGTTGGGGGCTACACCTTC. This chain connects TRBV29-1 to TRBJ1-2; no firm D call. Trimming cost V 2 bases and J 8 bases, with 18 bases left between them. CDR3 length: 14 amino acids. Per the germline V gene, CDR1 is SQVTM and CDR2 is ANQGSEA.

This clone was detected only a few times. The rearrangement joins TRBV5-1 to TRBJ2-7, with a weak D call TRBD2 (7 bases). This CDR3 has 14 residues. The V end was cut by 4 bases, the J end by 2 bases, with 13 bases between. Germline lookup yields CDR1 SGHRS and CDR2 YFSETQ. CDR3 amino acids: CASSAGAKAYEQYF. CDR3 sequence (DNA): TGCGCCAGCAGCGCGGGGGCGAAAGCCTACGAGCAGTACTTC.

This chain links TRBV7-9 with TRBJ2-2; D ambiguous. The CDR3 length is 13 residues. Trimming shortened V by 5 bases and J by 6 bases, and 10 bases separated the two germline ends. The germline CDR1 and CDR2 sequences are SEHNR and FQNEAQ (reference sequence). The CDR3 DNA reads TGTGCCAGCAGCACGCCTAATGCCGGGGAGCTGTTTTTT. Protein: CASSTPNAGELFF.

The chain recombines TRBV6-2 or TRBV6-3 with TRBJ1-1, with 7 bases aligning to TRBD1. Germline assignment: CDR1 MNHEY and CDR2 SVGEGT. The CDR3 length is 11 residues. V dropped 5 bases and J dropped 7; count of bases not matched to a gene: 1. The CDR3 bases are TGTGCCAGCAGTGACAGGGATGAAGCTTTCTTT. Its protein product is CASSDRDEAFF.

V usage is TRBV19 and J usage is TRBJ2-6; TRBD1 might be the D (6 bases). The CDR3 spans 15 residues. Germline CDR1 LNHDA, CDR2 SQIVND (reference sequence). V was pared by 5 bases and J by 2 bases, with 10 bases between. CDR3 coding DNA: TGTGCCAGTAGTCCCGGACAGCCTGGGGCCAACGTCCTGACTTTC. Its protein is CASSPGQPGANVLTF.

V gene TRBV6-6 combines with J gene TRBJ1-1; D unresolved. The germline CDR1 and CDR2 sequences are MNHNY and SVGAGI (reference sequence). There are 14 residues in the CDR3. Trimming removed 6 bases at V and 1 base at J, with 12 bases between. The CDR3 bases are TGTGCCAGCAGAATAGTTGAAGCGAACACTGAAGCTTTCTTT. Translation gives CASRIVEANTEAFF.

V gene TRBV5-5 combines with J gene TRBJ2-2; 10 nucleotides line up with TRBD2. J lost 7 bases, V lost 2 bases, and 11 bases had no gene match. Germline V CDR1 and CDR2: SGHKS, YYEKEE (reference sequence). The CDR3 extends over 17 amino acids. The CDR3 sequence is CASSFRPLAGVIGELFF. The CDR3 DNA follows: TGTGCCAGCAGCTTTAGACCCCTAGCGGGAGTGATCGGGGAGCTGTTTTTT.

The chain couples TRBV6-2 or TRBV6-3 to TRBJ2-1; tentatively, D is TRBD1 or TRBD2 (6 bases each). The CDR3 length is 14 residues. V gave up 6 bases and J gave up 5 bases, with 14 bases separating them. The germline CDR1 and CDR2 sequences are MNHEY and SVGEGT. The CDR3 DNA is TGTGCCAGCAGCCCGGGGGCTAGTAACAATGAGCAGTTCTTC. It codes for CASSPGASNNEQFF.

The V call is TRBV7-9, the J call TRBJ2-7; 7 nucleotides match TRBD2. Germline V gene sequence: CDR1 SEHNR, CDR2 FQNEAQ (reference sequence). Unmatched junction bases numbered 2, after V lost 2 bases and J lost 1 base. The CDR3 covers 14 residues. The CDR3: CASSLRGDSYEQYF. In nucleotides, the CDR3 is TGTGCCAGCAGCTTACGGGGGGATTCCTACGAGCAGTACTTC. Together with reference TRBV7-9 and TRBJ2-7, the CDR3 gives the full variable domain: DTGVSQNPRHKITKRGQNVTFRCDPISEHNRLYWYRQTLGQGPEFLTYFQNEAQLEKSRLLSDRFSAERPKGSFSTLEIQRTEQGDSAMYLCASSLRGDSYEQYFGPGTRLTVT.

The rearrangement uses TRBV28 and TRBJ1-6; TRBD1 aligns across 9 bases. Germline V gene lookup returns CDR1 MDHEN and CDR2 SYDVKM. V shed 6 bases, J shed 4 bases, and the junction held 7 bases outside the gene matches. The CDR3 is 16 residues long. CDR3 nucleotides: TGTGCCAGCAGACAGAGGACAGGGGATTATAATTCACCCCTCCACTTT. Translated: CASRQRTGDYNSPLHF.

The CDR3 is CASSTGLNPSYEQYF. The CDR3 coding sequence is TGTGCCAGCTCAACCGGGTTGAACCCTTCCTACGAGCAGTACTTC. This chain uses TRBV18 with TRBJ2-7; D is undetermined. Germline values: CDR1 KGHSH, CDR2 LQKENI. The CDR3 consists of 15 residues. V gave up 5 bases and J gave up 1 base, with 15 bases separating them.

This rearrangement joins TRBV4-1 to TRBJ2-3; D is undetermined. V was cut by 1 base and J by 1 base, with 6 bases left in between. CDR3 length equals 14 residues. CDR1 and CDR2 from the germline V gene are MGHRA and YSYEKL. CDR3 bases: TGCGCCAGCAGCCAAGTTCCCGGCACAGATACGCAGTATTTT. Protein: CASSQVPGTDTQYF.

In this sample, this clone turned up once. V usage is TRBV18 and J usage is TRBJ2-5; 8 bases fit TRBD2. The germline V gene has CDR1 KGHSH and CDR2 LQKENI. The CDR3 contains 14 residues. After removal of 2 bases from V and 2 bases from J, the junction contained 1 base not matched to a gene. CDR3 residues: CASSPVAGQETQYF. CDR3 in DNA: TGTGCCAGCTCACCAGTAGCGGGACAAGAGACCCAGTACTTC.